This TCR beta chain was profiled in a study of tumor-infiltrating lymphocytes in primary liver carcinoma (TCRdb year 2017). Regarding the complete study: Of the five patients (three men and two women, aged 30 to 69 years), four had hepatocellular carcinoma and one had combined HCC and intrahepatic cholangiocarcinoma. The tumors of the five patients were staged as T1-T3 N0M0, with maximum diameters ranging from roughly 4 to 11 cm. Samples yielded roughly 3.5 to 8 million productive TCRbeta reads; read depth did not differ significantly between tissue types. TCRbeta repertoire sequencing, expression microarrays and whole-exome sequencing were combined in the study across five regions of each liver tumor, with adjacent normal tissue and blood also included. TCRbeta repertoire sequencing covered 35 specimens from 5 patients: about 25 tumor regions, 5 adjacent noncancerous liver tissues and 5 peripheral blood samples. To link TCRbeta repertoire diversity to the local molecular phenotype, the roughly 24 tumor region samples were profiled with Agilent mRNA microarrays. High reproducibility was observed for the technical replicate repertoires, with mean shared-clone rates approximately 0.9 and correlation coefficients above 0.95. The full study reports these points: A significantly larger repertoire fraction was made up by the top 250 clones in tumors than in blood (p = 0.039). With just 4 to 6 patients in the study, the authors point out that the findings should be validated in a larger study. Only about 7.5-25% of top clones were found in all five regions of a tumor, suggesting spatial heterogeneity of tumor-infiltrating T cells. Consistent with antigen-driven expansion, pairs of tumor regions showed higher repertoire overlap (mean roughly 35%) than either tumor-adjacent pairs (about 17%) or tumor-blood pairs (approximately 14%). Comparison of CD4+ and CD8+ T cell repertoires was precluded by the use of bulk unsorted samples. Because sequencing covered only the TCR beta chain and unpaired alpha chains were not captured, true repertoire diversity is likely underestimated.

Without any cell sorting, total RNA and DNA were extracted together from around 20-30 mg of bulk tissue using the AllPrep DNA/RNA mini kit. Between late 2015 and early 2016, roughly five patients in China with histopathologically diagnosed primary liver carcinoma had their tumors surgically resected. At the time of sampling, the patients had chronic HBV infection and had not received any treatment. Each tumor was sampled at five spatially separated regions: the superior, inferior, left-lateral and right-lateral poles and the tumor centre. Histology showed that every tumor sample contained more than 80% viable tumor cells. Fresh tumor and adjacent tissue pieces were bisected, with one half stored in RNAlater at -80 degrees C and the other half sent for histology. Sequences SQVTM (CDR1) and ANQGSEA (CDR2) are obtained from the germline V gene. From its cysteine to its phenylalanine, the CDR3 spans 14 amino acids. The sequence is cut down to CDR3 DNA, 42 bases in frame from base 1.

A constant-region primer and ProtoScript II reverse transcriptase were used to reverse-transcribe TCRbeta-specific cDNA from roughly 480 ng total RNA. TCRbeta libraries were built with three nested multiplex PCR rounds, a slightly modified ARM-PCR procedure. Multiplex TRBV1-TRBV30 forward primers and a Cbeta reverse primer were used in the first two PCR rounds, each of which was run for roughly 10 cycles. Sample barcodes and Illumina adapters were attached in a final 25-cycle PCR using Deep VentR polymerase. Before sequencing, amplicons between 200 and 500 bp were purified from gel using a QIAquick gel extraction kit. An Illumina HiSeq 2500 was used to sequence the TCRbeta amplicons with 250-bp paired-end reads. In the original analysis: Reads were quality-trimmed with Trimmomatic v0.33, and paired reads were merged with FLASH v1.2.11 to recover full CDR3 sequences. V, D and J germline segments were assigned to the rearranged TCRbeta sequences using MiGEC v1.2.1b. VDJtools v1.0.0 computed clonotype statistics and Shannon-Wiener diversity indices. Except for diversity analysis, only each sample's 250 most abundant clonotypes were used in subsequent analyses to reduce sampling bias. The raw public reads went through TCRdb reprocessing: fastp at Q25, MiXCR clone calling, in-frame beta chains kept. Rows are unified per CDR3 protein, each entry keeping the most common DNA and genes. These V and J calls rely on TCRdb rather than the paper's analysis. This sample gives tens of thousands of distinct CDR3 sequences in total; about 71% of them show up just once. Of the sample, approximately 37% is held by the ten largest clones.

A note on this clonotype: Its antigen is currently not known. At one of its ends the junction is not consistent with the germline gene, which may arise from a read error.

The chain is made from TRBV29-1 and TRBJ2-7; 9 bases in between match TRBD1. The clonotype was recovered from a man aged 40-55 years with primary liver carcinoma and hepatitis B virus infection. Material for sequencing was liver tumor tissue from sampling region 4. This specimen's cell subset or site label, per the study, means: tumor region T4, right-lateral pole. CDR3 region: CIALGQGVTYEEYF. The base sequence is TGCATCGCCTTGGGACAGGGTGTGACCTACGAGGAGTACTTC.